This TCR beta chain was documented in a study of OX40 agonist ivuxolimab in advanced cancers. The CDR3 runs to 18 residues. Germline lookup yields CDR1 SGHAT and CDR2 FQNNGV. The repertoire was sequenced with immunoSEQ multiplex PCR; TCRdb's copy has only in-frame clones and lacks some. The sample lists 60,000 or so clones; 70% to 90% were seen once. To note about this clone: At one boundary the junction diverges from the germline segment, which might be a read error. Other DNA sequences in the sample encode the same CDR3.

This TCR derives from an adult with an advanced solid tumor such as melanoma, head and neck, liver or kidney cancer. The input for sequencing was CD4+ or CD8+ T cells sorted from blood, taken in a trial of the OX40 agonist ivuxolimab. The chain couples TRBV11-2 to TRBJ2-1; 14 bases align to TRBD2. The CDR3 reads CASSLTSGGLAGGVEQFF. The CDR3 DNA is TGTGCTAGCAGCTTAACTTCGGGAGGACTAGCGGGAGGAGTTGAGCAGTTCTTC.